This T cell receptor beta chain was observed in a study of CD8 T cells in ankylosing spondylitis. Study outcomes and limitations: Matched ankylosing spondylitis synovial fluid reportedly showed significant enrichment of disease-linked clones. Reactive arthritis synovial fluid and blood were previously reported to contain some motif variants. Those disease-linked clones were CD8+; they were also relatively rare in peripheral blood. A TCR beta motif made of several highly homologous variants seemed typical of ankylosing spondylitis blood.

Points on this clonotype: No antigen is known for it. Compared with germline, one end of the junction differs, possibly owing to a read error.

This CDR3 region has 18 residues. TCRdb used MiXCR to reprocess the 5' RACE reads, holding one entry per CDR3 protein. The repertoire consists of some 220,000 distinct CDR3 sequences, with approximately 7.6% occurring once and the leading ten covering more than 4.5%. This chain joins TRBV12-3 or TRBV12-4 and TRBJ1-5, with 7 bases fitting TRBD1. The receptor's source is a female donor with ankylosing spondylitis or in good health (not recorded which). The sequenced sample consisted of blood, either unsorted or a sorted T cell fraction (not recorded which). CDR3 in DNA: TGTACCAGCAGTTTAGGGATTGGTGGACAGGCTTTCAATCAGCCCCAGCATTTT. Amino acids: CTSSLGIGGQAFNQPQHF.